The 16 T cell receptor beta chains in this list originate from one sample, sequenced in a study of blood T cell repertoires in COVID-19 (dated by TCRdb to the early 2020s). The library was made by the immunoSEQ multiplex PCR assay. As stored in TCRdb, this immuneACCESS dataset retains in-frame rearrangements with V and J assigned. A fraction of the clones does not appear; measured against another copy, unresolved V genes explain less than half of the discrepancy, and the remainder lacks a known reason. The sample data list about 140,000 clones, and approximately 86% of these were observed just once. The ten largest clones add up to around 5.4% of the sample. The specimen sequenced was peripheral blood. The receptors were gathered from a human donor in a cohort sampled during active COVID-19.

The CDR3 is CASRPVGQRATDTQYF. Written as DNA, the CDR3 is TGTGCCAGCAGACCGGTAGGGCAGAGGGCCACAGATACGCAGTATTTT. The chain employs TRBV2 and TRBJ2-3; a weak D match, TRBD2 (5 bases). The V end lost 6 bases, the J end lost 2 bases, and 18 bases lay between the germline ends. Germline V gene sequence: CDR1 SNHLY, CDR2 FYNNEI. CDR3 length: 16 amino acids. Supplemented by reference TRBV2 and TRBJ2-3, the full variable domain reads EPEVTQTPSHQVTQMGQEVILRCVPISNHLYFYWYRQILGQKVEFLVSFYNNEISEKSEIFDDQFSVERPDGSNFTLKIRSTKLEDSAMYFCASRPVGQRATDTQYFGPGTRLTVL.

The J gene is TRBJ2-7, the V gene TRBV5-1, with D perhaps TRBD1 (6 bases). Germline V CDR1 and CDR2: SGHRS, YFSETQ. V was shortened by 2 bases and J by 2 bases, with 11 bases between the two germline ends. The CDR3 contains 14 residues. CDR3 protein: CASSLKQGPYEQYF. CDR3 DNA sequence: TGCGCCAGCAGCTTAAAACAGGGACCCTACGAGCAGTACTTC.

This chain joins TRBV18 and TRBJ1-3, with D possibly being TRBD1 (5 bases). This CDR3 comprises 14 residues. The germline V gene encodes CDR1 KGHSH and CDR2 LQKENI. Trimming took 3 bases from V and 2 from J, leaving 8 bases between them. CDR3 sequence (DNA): TGTGCCAGCTCACCGACAGAGACTGGAAACACCATATATTTT. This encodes CASSPTETGNTIYF.

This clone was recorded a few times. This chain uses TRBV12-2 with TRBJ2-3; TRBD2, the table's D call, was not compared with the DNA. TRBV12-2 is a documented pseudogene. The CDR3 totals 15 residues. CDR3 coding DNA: TGTGCAAGTCGCTTACCGGAGACTGATACAGATACGCAGTATTTT. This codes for CASRLPETDTDTQYF.

This CDR3 is CASSLGTGKQPQHF. DNA for the CDR3: TGCGCCAGCAGCTTGGGTACGGGGAAGCAGCCCCAGCATTTT. This chain links TRBV5-1 with TRBJ1-5; no definite D call. The CDR3 has 14 amino acids. Per germline, CDR1 SGHRS and CDR2 YFSETQ. Between the trimmed V and J ends, which lost 0 bases and 7 bases, there was a span of 11 bases.

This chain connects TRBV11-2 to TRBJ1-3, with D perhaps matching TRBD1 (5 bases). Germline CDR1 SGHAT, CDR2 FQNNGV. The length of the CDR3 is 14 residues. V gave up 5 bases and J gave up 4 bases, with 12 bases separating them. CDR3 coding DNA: TGTGCCAGCAGCCCCCCCAGGGCCGGAAACACCATATATTTT. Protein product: CASSPPRAGNTIYF.

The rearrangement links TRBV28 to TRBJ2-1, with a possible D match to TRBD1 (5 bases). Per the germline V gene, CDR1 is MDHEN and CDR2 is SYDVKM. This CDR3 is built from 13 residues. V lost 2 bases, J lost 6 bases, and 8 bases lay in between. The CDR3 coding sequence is TGTGCCAGCAGTTTAAGTACAGGCAATGAGCAGTTCTTC. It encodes CASSLSTGNEQFF.

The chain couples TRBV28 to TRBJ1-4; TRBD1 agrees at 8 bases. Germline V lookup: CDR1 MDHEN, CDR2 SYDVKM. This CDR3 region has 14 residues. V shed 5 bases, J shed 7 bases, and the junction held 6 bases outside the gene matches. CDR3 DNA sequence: TGTGCCAGCAGTCGGACAGGGCGGATTGAAAAACTGTTTTTT. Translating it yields CASSRTGRIEKLFF.

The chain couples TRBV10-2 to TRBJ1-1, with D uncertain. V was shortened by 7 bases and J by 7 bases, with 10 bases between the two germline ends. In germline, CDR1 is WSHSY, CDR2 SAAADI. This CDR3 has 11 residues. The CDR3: CASTGGGEAFF. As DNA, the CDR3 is TGCGCCAGCACCGGTGGCGGTGAAGCTTTCTTT.

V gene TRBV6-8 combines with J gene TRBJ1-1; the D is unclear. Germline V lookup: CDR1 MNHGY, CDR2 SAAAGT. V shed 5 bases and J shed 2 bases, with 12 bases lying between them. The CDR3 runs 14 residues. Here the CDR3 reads CASSTRGLNTEAFF. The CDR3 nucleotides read TGTGCCAGCAGTACCAGAGGACTTAACACTGAAGCTTTCTTT.

The CDR3 here is CASSVDRPGETQYF. The CDR3 DNA reads TGCGCCAGCAGCGTGGACAGGCCTGGGGAGACCCAGTACTTC. This rearrangement joins TRBV5-1 to TRBJ2-5, with TRBD1 identical over 7 bases. After removal of 4 bases from V and 5 bases from J, the junction contained 8 bases not matched to a gene. Germline lookup yields CDR1 SGHRS and CDR2 YFSETQ. There are 14 residues in the CDR3.

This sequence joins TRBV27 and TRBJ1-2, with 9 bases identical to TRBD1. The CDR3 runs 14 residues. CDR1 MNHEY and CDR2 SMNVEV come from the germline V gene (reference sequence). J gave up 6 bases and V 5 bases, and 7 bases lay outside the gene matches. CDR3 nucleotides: TGTGCCAGCAGTCCCGACAGGGGGGGCGATGGCTACACCTTC. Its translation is CASSPDRGGDGYTF.

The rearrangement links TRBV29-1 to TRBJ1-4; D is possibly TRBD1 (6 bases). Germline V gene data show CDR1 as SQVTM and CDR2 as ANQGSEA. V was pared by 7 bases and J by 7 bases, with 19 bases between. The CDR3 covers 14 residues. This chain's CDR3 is CSAVIVGAAEKLFF. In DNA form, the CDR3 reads TGCAGCGCTGTCATTGTGGGGGCTGCTGAAAAACTGTTTTTT. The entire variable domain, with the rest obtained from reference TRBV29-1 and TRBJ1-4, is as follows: SAVISQKPSRDICQRGTSLTIQCQVDSQVTMMFWYRQQPGQSLTLIATANQGSEATYESGFVIDKFPISRPNLTFSTLTVSNMSPEDSSIYLCSAVIVGAAEKLFFGSGTQLSVL.

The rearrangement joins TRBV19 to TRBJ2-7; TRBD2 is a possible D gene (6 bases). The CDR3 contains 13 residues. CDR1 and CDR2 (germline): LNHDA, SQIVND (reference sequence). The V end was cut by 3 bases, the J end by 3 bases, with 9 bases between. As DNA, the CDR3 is TGTGCCAGTAGTATGGGGGGACTCTACGAGCAGTACTTC. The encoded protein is CASSMGGLYEQYF.

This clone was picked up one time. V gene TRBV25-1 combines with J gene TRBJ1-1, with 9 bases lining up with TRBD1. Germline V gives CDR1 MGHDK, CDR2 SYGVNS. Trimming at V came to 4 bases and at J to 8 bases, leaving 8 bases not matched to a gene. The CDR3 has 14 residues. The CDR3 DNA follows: TGTGCCAGCAGTGGCCGCGGGACAGGGAGAGAAGCTTTCTTT. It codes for CASSGRGTGREAFF.

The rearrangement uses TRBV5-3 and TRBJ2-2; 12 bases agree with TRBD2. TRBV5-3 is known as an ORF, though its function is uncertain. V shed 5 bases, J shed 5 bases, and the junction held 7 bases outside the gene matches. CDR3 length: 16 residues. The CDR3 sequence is CARRSTSGSWTGELFF. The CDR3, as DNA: TGTGCCAGAAGATCGACTAGCGGGAGTTGGACCGGGGAGCTGTTTTTT.